Following are 16 T cell receptor beta chains from one sample sequenced in a study of PD-1 blockade in classical Hodgkin lymphoma. Sequenced by immunoSEQ multiplex PCR; TCRdb stores in-frame clones only, minus some. Of approximately 51,000 clones in the sample, around 78% were seen once. All trial patients relapsed after autologous stem cell transplantation. The sample here was peripheral blood mononuclear cells (PBMCs), taken before the second cycle of nivolumab. Receptor source: a human donor with classical Hodgkin lymphoma.

This chain joins TRBV7-9 and TRBJ2-2; D call uncertain. Germline lookup yields CDR1 SEHNR and CDR2 FQNEAQ (reference sequence). The CDR3 is made up of 15 amino acids. V was cut by 2 bases and J by 0 bases, with 7 bases left in between. The CDR3 sequence: CASSLRPSNTGELFF. In DNA form, the CDR3 reads TGTGCCAGCAGCTTACGACCCTCGAACACCGGGGAGCTGTTTTTT.

In its sample, this clone was seen many times. This chain joins TRBV15 and TRBJ2-7; D is uncertain. Per the germline V gene, CDR1 is LNHNV and CDR2 is YYDKDF (reference sequence). V was cut by 0 bases and J by 4 bases, with 13 bases left in between. CDR3 length: 15 amino acids. The CDR3 is CATSRDTEAVYEQYF. The CDR3 DNA reads as TGTGCCACCAGCAGAGATACAGAAGCAGTATACGAGCAGTACTTC.

The V and J genes are TRBV6-5 and TRBJ2-7, with 9 nucleotides matching TRBD2. CDR1 and CDR2 from the germline V gene are MNHEY and SVGAGI. V lost 4 bases, J lost 8 bases, and 12 bases stayed unmatched. This CDR3 is built from 15 residues. In nucleotides, the CDR3 is TGTGCCAGCAGTTCTTCACTAGCGGGTATATATAAGCAGTACTTC. This sequence encodes CASSSSLAGIYKQYF.

As to this clone: This same CDR3 is encoded by further DNA sequences in the sample. This chain connects TRBV9 to TRBJ1-1; possibly TRBD1 for D (5 bases). This CDR3 is 15 amino acids long. The germline V and J ends were trimmed by 0 bases and 0 bases, with 9 bases remaining between them. Germline V gene sequence: CDR1 SGDLS, CDR2 YYNGEE. The CDR3 reads CASSVAGQLNTEAFF. The CDR3, as DNA: TGTGCCAGCAGCGTAGCGGGGCAGCTGAACACTGAAGCTTTCTTT.

J is TRBJ2-7 and V is TRBV27, with D perhaps TRBD1 (7 bases). V gave up 4 bases and J gave up 2 bases, with 12 bases separating them. The V gene's germline CDR1 is MNHEY and CDR2 SMNVEV (reference sequence). The CDR3 loop spans 14 amino acids. The CDR3 is CASSSPGGPYEQYF. The DNA for the CDR3 is TGTGCCAGCAGTTCTCCAGGGGGGCCCTACGAGCAGTACTTC.

V is TRBV19 and J is TRBJ2-7; D possibly uses TRBD1 or TRBD2 (5 bases each). The CDR3 spans 12 residues. V was clipped by 10 bases and J by 2 bases, with 12 bases between them. Germline V CDR1 and CDR2: LNHDA, SQIVND (reference sequence). The CDR3 here is CATKPGPYEQYF. DNA of the CDR3: TGTGCCACCAAACCGGGGCCCTACGAGCAGTACTTC.

This rearrangement joins TRBV5-1 to TRBJ2-2; D ambiguous. Trimming cost V 1 base and J 5 bases, with 6 bases left between them. Germline assignment: CDR1 SGHRS and CDR2 YFSETQ. The CDR3 contains 13 residues. CDR3 amino acids: CASSLYGTGELFF. The CDR3 DNA reads as TGCGCCAGCAGCTTGTACGGAACCGGGGAGCTGTTTTTT.

This rearrangement joins TRBV28 to TRBJ1-2; TRBD1 is a possible D gene (6 bases). Germline V gene sequence: CDR1 MDHEN, CDR2 SYDVKM. The CDR3 has 15 residues. The V and J ends lost 6 bases and 2 bases respectively, with 16 bases between them. CDR3 in DNA: TGTGCCAGCAGCTTAGGACAGAGTAGGAACTATGGCTACACCTTC. Its translation: CASSLGQSRNYGYTF.

The chain is built from TRBV15 and TRBJ2-5; 7 bases align to TRBD1. The assigned J gene may be wrong: the sequence end matches TRBJ2-7 better. There are 13 residues in the CDR3. CDR1 and CDR2 (germline): LNHNV, YYDKDF (reference sequence). CDR3: CATSDHRGYEQYF. The CDR3 DNA is TGTGCCACCAGCGACCACAGGGGCTACGAGCAGTACTTC.

V usage is TRBV27 and J usage is TRBJ2-2; 11 bases match TRBD2. This CDR3 region has 14 residues. Looked up from germline, CDR1 is MNHEY and CDR2 is SMNVEV (reference sequence). Trimming at V came to 3 bases and at J to 7 bases, leaving 1 base not matched to a gene. The CDR3 DNA sequence: TGTGCCAGCAGTTTTGGACTAGCGGGCGGGGAGCTGTTTTTT. It yields the protein CASSFGLAGGELFF.

As to this clone: Germline is not matched at one junction end, which may reflect a read error. The V and J genes are TRBV6-1 and TRBJ2-5; D is unresolved. Germline-derived CDR1 and CDR2 are MNHNS and SASEGT. The CDR3 has 12 residues. CDR3 loop: CASSEPLSSTHF. The CDR3 DNA is TGTGCCAGCAGTGAACCACTTTCTTCGACCCACTTC.

The chain carries TRBV30 and TRBJ1-1; no clear D. Trimming took off 5 bases at V and 1 base at J, with 14 bases between the two ends. CDR1 is GTSNPN and CDR2 is SVGIG in the germline V gene (reference sequence). CDR3 length equals 14 residues. CDR3 amino acids: CAWATRLENTEAFF. The CDR3 bases are TGTGCCTGGGCCACTAGACTGGAGAACACTGAAGCTTTCTTT.

Regarding this clone: The sample contains more than one DNA sequence encoding this CDR3. This chain links TRBV18 with TRBJ2-5, with D hard to call. The CDR3 contains 13 residues. The ends were cut back, 1 base at V and 0 bases at J, with 3 bases in the middle. Germline V lookup: CDR1 KGHSH, CDR2 LQKENI. In DNA, the CDR3 is TGTGCCAGCTCACCACTGTACCAAGAGACCCAGTACTTC. Translation gives CASSPLYQETQYF.

The chain uses TRBV5-1 and TRBJ2-7; possibly TRBD1 for D (6 bases). This CDR3 has 15 residues. Trimming took 2 bases from V and 3 from J, leaving 15 bases between them. Germline CDR1 is SGHRS and CDR2 is YFSETQ. The CDR3 loop is CASSFGSDRRYEQYF. DNA of the CDR3: TGCGCCAGCAGCTTTGGAAGCGACAGGCGCTACGAGCAGTACTTC.

The DNA for the CDR3 is TGTGCCATCGCCGCCGGTCCGGGACAGGGGCGGGAAAAACTGTTTTTT. Protein sequence: CAIAAGPGQGREKLFF. The chain is built from TRBV10-3 and TRBJ1-4, with TRBD1 identical over 10 bases. Per germline, CDR1 ENHRY and CDR2 SYGVKD. Trimming at V came to 8 bases and at J to 8 bases, leaving 14 bases not matched to a gene. This CDR3 is built from 16 residues.

In its sample, this clone was seen a few times. This chain links TRBV30 with TRBJ2-1; 7 bases are a match to TRBD2. With 2 bases clipped from V and 1 base from J, the junction kept 5 bases outside the gene matches. Germline CDR1 reads GTSNPN; CDR2 reads SVGIG (reference sequence). This CDR3 region has 15 residues. CDR3: CAWSSIAGSYNEQFF. The CDR3, as DNA: TGTGCCTGGAGTTCCATAGCGGGTTCCTACAATGAGCAGTTCTTC.